Shown below are 30 T cell receptor beta chains from a single sample sequenced in a study of radiotherapy plus CTLA-4 blockade in lung cancer listed by TCRdb under 2018. The method behind the library was the immunoSEQ multiplex PCR assay. This immuneACCESS table, as held by TCRdb, lists in-frame sequences with V and J called but not all clones. Of the missing ones, under half trace to an unresolved V gene in checked studies; the others have no known cause. Within this sample are tens of thousands of clones, with roughly 80% of them counted one time only. The leading ten clones occupy roughly 17% of the sample. The input for sequencing was peripheral blood, taken from a patient treated with radiotherapy plus ipilimumab. The source of these receptors is a human donor with non-small cell lung cancer who had a complete response to radiotherapy plus ipilimumab.

V gene TRBV15 combines with J gene TRBJ1-4; D is unclear. CDR1 LNHNV and CDR2 YYDKDF come from the germline V gene (reference sequence). There are 19 residues in the CDR3. V dropped 3 bases and J dropped 0 bases, with 20 bases sitting between them. The CDR3 coding sequence is TGTGCCACCAGCAGGGAAACAGTTATGTCATTAACAACTAATGAAAAACTGTTTTTT. It specifies CATSRETVMSLTTNEKLFF.

The gene calls are TRBV6-5 and TRBJ2-7, with TRBD1 matching over 7 bases. Germline CDR1 is MNHEY and CDR2 is SVGAGI. The CDR3 is made up of 14 amino acids. V dropped 0 bases and J dropped 3; count of bases not matched to a gene: 2. For the CDR3, the DNA is TGTGCCAGCAGTTACTCGAGACAGGGCTACGAGCAGTACTTC. As protein: CASSYSRQGYEQYF.

V gene TRBV5-1 combines with J gene TRBJ2-5; 12 nucleotides line up with TRBD1. V was clipped by 0 bases and J by 5 bases; unmatched bases: 5. Per germline, CDR1 SGHRS and CDR2 YFSETQ. The CDR3 extends over 16 amino acids. CDR3 sequence (DNA): TGCGCCAGCAGCTTGGTGGGACAGGGGGCTTGGGAGACCCAGTACTTC. Protein product: CASSLVGQGAWETQYF.

The rearrangement uses TRBV28 and TRBJ2-4; 9 bases line up with TRBD1. V shed 2 bases, J shed 1 base, and the junction held 0 bases outside the gene matches. Germline CDR1 reads MDHEN; CDR2 reads SYDVKM. CDR3 length: 15 residues. The CDR3, as DNA: TGTGCCAGCAGTTTAGGGACAGGGGCCAAAAACATTCAGTACTTC. It is translated as CASSLGTGAKNIQYF.

The J gene is TRBJ2-5, the V gene TRBV29-1, with a possible D match to TRBD2 (6 bases). V was pared by 2 bases and J by 5 bases, with 15 bases between. The CDR3 has 14 amino acids. Germline CDR1 and CDR2: SQVTM and ANQGSEA. The chain's CDR3 is CSVERRGRWETQYF. For the CDR3, the DNA is TGCAGCGTTGAAAGGCGGGGCCGGTGGGAGACCCAGTACTTC.

This clone was found once. This chain's CDR3 is CASSYQGRTEAFF. CDR3 DNA: TGTGCCAGCAGTTACCAGGGGAGAACTGAAGCTTTCTTT. The chain is built from TRBV27 and TRBJ1-1, with a tentative D call TRBD1 (6 bases). The CDR3 is made up of 13 amino acids. Trimming shortened V by 4 bases and J by 5 bases, and 11 bases separated the two germline ends. The germline CDR1 and CDR2 sequences are MNHEY and SMNVEV (reference sequence).

The J gene is TRBJ2-3, the V gene TRBV9; D might be TRBD2 (5 bases). Germline V gives CDR1 SGDLS, CDR2 YYNGEE. The length of the CDR3 is 14 residues. Trimming took 0 bases from V and 6 from J, leaving 11 bases between them. CDR3 loop: CASSVGGSVDTQYF. The CDR3 DNA follows: TGTGCCAGCAGCGTAGGTGGGAGCGTTGATACGCAGTATTTT.

The chain carries TRBV4-2 and TRBJ2-5; the match to TRBD2 covers 11 bases. This CDR3 is 17 amino acids long. CDR1 LGHNA and CDR2 YNFKEQ come from the germline V gene. J gave up 1 base and V 0 bases, and 4 bases lay outside the gene matches. CDR3 residues: CASSQDLAGGRQETQYF. The CDR3 DNA follows: TGTGCCAGCAGCCAAGATCTAGCGGGGGGACGCCAAGAGACCCAGTACTTC.

This rearrangement joins TRBV6-5 to TRBJ1-5, with D unresolved. This CDR3 spans 15 amino acids. The germline gives CDR1 MNHEY, CDR2 SVGAGI. The V and J ends lost 8 bases and 3 bases respectively, with 17 bases between them. The CDR3 DNA sequence: TGTGCCAGCCGCCCGCGGGAATCGACCAATCAGCCCCAGCATTTT. It is translated as CASRPRESTNQPQHF.

This clone was recorded once. The CDR3 DNA reads as TGCGCCAGCAGCCCCTCAGTGGGGCCGACAGGCGGCTACACCTTC. This encodes CASSPSVGPTGGYTF. This sequence joins TRBV5-1 and TRBJ1-2; possibly TRBD1 for D (6 bases). Trimming removed 4 bases from V and 8 bases from J, with 21 bases in between. CDR1 and CDR2 (germline): SGHRS, YFSETQ. This CDR3 contains 15 residues. Full variable domain (rest looked up from reference TRBV5-1 and TRBJ1-2): KAGVTQTPRYLIKTRGQQVTLSCSPISGHRSVSWYQQTPGQGLQFLFEYFSETQRNKGNFPGRFSGRQFSNSRSEMNVSTLELGDSALYLCASSPSVGPTGGYTFGSGTRLTVV.

The rearrangement links TRBV18 to TRBJ1-5, with 12 positions matching TRBD1. The CDR3 runs 18 residues. The V gene end was trimmed by 5 bases and the J gene end by 1 base; junction bases not matched to a gene: 9. Germline loops: CDR1 KGHSH, CDR2 LQKENI. CDR3 sequence reads: CASSAGTGGVGSNQPQHF. In DNA form, the CDR3 reads TGTGCCAGCTCAGCCGGGACAGGGGGCGTTGGAAGCAATCAGCCCCAGCATTTT.

This clone was seen a handful of times. This sequence joins TRBV18 and TRBJ2-7, with 9 bases fitting TRBD2. This CDR3 is 15 amino acids long. From germline, CDR1 is KGHSH and CDR2 LQKENI. J was trimmed by 4 bases and V by 0 bases; bases with no gene match: 4. The CDR3 DNA is TGTGCCAGCTCACCACCAGGACTAGCGAGTTACGAGCAGTACTTC. Translation gives CASSPPGLASYEQYF.

The rearrangement joins TRBV5-1 to TRBJ2-5; tentative D call: TRBD2 (6 bases). V was shortened by 1 base and J by 0 bases, with 13 bases between the two germline ends. Germline lookup yields CDR1 SGHRS and CDR2 YFSETQ. This CDR3 contains 16 residues. CDR3 sequence reads: CASSLISGGYQETQYF. DNA of the CDR3: TGCGCCAGCAGCTTGATATCTGGGGGGTACCAAGAGACCCAGTACTTC.

The CDR3 bases are TGTGCCAGCAGTCCGACAGTAAAGGGGTCGGAGACCCAGTACTTC. Translating gives CASSPTVKGSETQYF. The chain combines TRBV2 with TRBJ2-5; perhaps TRBD1 as D (5 bases). There are 15 residues in the CDR3. Germline V gene sequence: CDR1 SNHLY, CDR2 FYNNEI. Trimming took off 5 bases at V and 5 bases at J, with 18 bases between the two ends.

This sequence joins TRBV4-3 and TRBJ2-1, with D hard to call. The V gene's germline CDR1 is LGHNA and CDR2 YSLEER. The V end was cut by 5 bases, the J end by 6 bases, with 8 bases between. This CDR3 has 12 residues. The CDR3 coding sequence is TGCGCCAGCAGCGTACGAGGCAATGAGCAGTTCTTC. Translating it yields CASSVRGNEQFF.

CDR3 in amino acids: CASSYRDSNEKLFF. For the CDR3, the DNA is TGTGCCAGCAGTTACCGGGACTCCAATGAAAAACTGTTTTTT. The chain links TRBV6-6 to TRBJ1-4; D may be TRBD1 (5 bases). The CDR3 length is 14 residues. Germline CDR1 and CDR2: MNHNY and SVGAGI (reference sequence). Trimming removed 2 bases from V and 5 bases from J, with 9 bases in between.

The genes are TRBV15 and TRBJ2-3, with 12 positions matching TRBD2. Losses at the gene ends were 0 bases for V and 4 bases for J; bases not matched to a gene: 2. Germline CDR1 reads LNHNV; CDR2 reads YYDKDF (reference sequence). The CDR3 length is 16 residues. CDR3 sequence: CATSRELAGGSDTQYF. In DNA, the CDR3 is TGTGCCACCAGCAGAGAACTAGCGGGAGGTTCAGATACGCAGTATTTT.

This chain joins TRBV6-1 and TRBJ1-2; 8 bases are a match to TRBD1. The CDR3 covers 13 residues. The germline V gene encodes CDR1 MNHNS and CDR2 SASEGT. J was trimmed by 5 bases and V by 5 bases; bases with no gene match: 4. In DNA, the CDR3 is TGTGCCAGCAGTAAGGACAGGGAGTATGGCTACACCTTC. It is translated as CASSKDREYGYTF.

The gene calls are TRBV18 and TRBJ2-5, with 9 nucleotides matching TRBD1. Trimming removed 2 bases from V and 1 base from J; junction bases left unmatched: 5. Germline values: CDR1 KGHSH, CDR2 LQKENI. This CDR3 has 16 residues. The chain's CDR3 is CASSPVTGGFQETQYF. CDR3 coding DNA: TGTGCCAGCTCACCAGTGACAGGGGGTTTCCAAGAGACCCAGTACTTC. Full variable domain (rest looked up from reference TRBV18 and TRBJ2-5): NAGVMQNPRHLVRRRGQEARLRCSPMKGHSHVYWYRQLPEEGLKFMVYLQKENIIDESGMPKERFSAEFPKEGPSILRIQQVVRGDSAAYFCASSPVTGGFQETQYFGPGTRLLVL.

The chain couples TRBV2 to TRBJ2-1, with 14 bases lining up with TRBD2. The junction had 16 bases not matched to a gene; V was cut back by 6 bases and J by 9 bases. The CDR3 is 18 amino acids. CDR1 is SNHLY, CDR2 FYNNEI, per germline. In nucleotides, the CDR3 is TGTGCCAGCAGGGCTAAAGGGTGGGGACTAGCGGGAGAGGTTGAGCAGTTCTTC. Its protein is CASRAKGWGLAGEVEQFF.

Turning to this clone: The CDR3 ends on some other residue instead of the conserved phenylalanine or tryptophan, so this is likely a read error. V usage is TRBV6-1 and J usage is TRBJ2-7; 12 positions agree with TRBD2. Germline-derived CDR1 and CDR2 are MNHNS and SASEGT. Germline trimming cut 7 bases from V and 5 bases from J; bases unmatched to any gene: 6. The CDR3 runs to 14 residues. CDR3 bases: TGTGCCAGCAATCCTAGCGGGGGGGCGAACGAGCAGTACCTC. It specifies CASNPSGGANEQYL.

The chain carries TRBV5-8 and TRBJ1-5; D not certain. V was clipped by 0 bases and J by 0 bases, with 7 bases between them. The CDR3 runs to 15 residues. The germline gives CDR1 SGHTS, CDR2 YDEGEE. CDR3 region: CASSLDGDSNQPQHF. CDR3 nucleotides: TGTGCCAGCAGCTTGGACGGAGATAGCAATCAGCCCCAGCATTTT.

The J gene is TRBJ2-1, the V gene TRBV9, with a possible D match to TRBD2 (6 bases). CDR3 size: 14 residues. Trimming took off 1 base at V and 8 bases at J, with 13 bases between the two ends. Germline V gene data show CDR1 as SGDLS and CDR2 as YYNGEE. The CDR3 protein is CASSVTSRGDEQFF. The CDR3 DNA sequence: TGTGCCAGCAGCGTAACTAGCCGTGGGGATGAGCAGTTCTTC. The whole variable domain, filled in from reference TRBV9 and TRBJ2-1, reads DSGVTQTPKHLITATGQRVTLRCSPRSGDLSVYWYQQSLDQGLQFLIQYYNGEERAKGNILERFSAQQFPDLHSELNLSSLELGDSALYFCASSVTSRGDEQFFGPGTRLTVL.

The chain carries TRBV25-1 and TRBJ2-2; 7 nucleotides align to TRBD1. Germline V gene lookup returns CDR1 MGHDK and CDR2 SYGVNS. This CDR3 region has 16 residues. The J segment lost 4 bases and the V segment lost 3 bases, leaving 8 bases of the junction unmatched. The CDR3 loop is CASSDGDRVSTGELFF. The CDR3 nucleotides read TGTGCCAGCAGTGATGGTGACAGGGTGTCCACCGGGGAGCTGTTTTTT.

The chain links TRBV7-4 to TRBJ2-5; the D is unclear. This CDR3 has 11 amino acids. V was cut by 5 bases and J by 5 bases, with 6 bases left in between. Germline assignment: CDR1 SGHVT and CDR2 SQSDAQ. DNA for the CDR3: TGTGCCAGCAGCCCCCGGGAGACCCAGTACTTC. Translating gives CASSPRETQYF.

The chain carries TRBV5-1 and TRBJ2-3, with a tentative D call TRBD1 (5 bases). Trimming removed 2 bases at V and 2 bases at J, with 9 bases between. This CDR3 comprises 14 residues. The germline CDR1 and CDR2 sequences are SGHRS and YFSETQ. Written as DNA, the CDR3 is TGCGCCAGCAGCTTTGACGGACACACAGATACGCAGTATTTT. Translating it yields CASSFDGHTDTQYF.

The table lists this clone with a few counts. This chain connects TRBV19 to TRBJ1-3; a possible D gene is TRBD1 (5 bases). Trimming pared 4 bases from V and 0 bases from J, leaving 10 bases between. This CDR3 is 15 amino acids long. Germline-derived CDR1 and CDR2 are LNHDA and SQIVND (reference sequence). The CDR3 region is CASSRAGISGNTIYF. CDR3 nucleotides: TGTGCCAGTAGTAGGGCAGGGATCTCTGGAAACACCATATATTTT.

The chain uses TRBV9 and TRBJ1-1, with TRBD1 matching 8 bases. This CDR3 has 14 residues. The V gene's germline CDR1 is SGDLS and CDR2 YYNGEE. With 4 bases clipped from V and 3 bases from J, the junction kept 5 bases outside the gene matches. CDR3 protein: CASSQGQGDTEAFF. The CDR3 region has the DNA TGTGCCAGCAGCCAAGGACAGGGAGACACTGAAGCTTTCTTT. Complete variable domain (other parts from reference TRBV9 and TRBJ1-1): DSGVTQTPKHLITATGQRVTLRCSPRSGDLSVYWYQQSLDQGLQFLIQYYNGEERAKGNILERFSAQQFPDLHSELNLSSLELGDSALYFCASSQGQGDTEAFFGQGTRLTVV.

This sequence joins TRBV19 and TRBJ1-2; TRBD1 might be the D (6 bases). Germline V lookup: CDR1 LNHDA, CDR2 SQIVND (reference sequence). CDR3 size: 15 residues. The V end was cut by 1 base, the J end by 5 bases, with 14 bases between. CDR3 in DNA: TGTGCCAGTAGTATAGGGACAGATACCTGGTATGGCTACACCTTC. Amino acids: CASSIGTDTWYGYTF.

The chain employs TRBV6-1 and TRBJ1-1, with D possibly matching TRBD1 (6 bases). The CDR3 runs 14 residues. From germline, CDR1 is MNHNS and CDR2 SASEGT. Trimming stripped 5 bases from V and 2 bases from J, with 12 bases between. The CDR3 protein is CASSQGRFNTEAFF. The CDR3 DNA follows: TGTGCCAGCAGTCAGGGGAGATTTAACACTGAAGCTTTCTTT.